The entry below gives a single T cell receptor beta chain sequence along with its context. The sample has other DNA sequences that encode this CDR3 too. Germline trimming cut 5 bases from V and 5 bases from J; bases unmatched to any gene: 6. CDR1 and CDR2 from the germline V gene are SGHRS and YFSETQ. CDR3 length equals 14 residues. This sample is drawn from a study of blood T cell repertoires in COVID-19. Study overall: Spain, Italy and the United States supplied samples that represented acute and convalescent COVID-19. Sources were T cells, B-cell-depleted T cells, or PBMCs; the material itself was cDNA or gDNA.

Authors' data handling: The assay estimated nucleated cells by amplifying reference gene primers. Produced via immunoSEQ multiplex PCR; TCRdb's table is partial and in-frame only. V and J calls and clone size are those listed in that table; D and trimming were worked out from the DNA. The table has roughly 120,000 clones, 90% seen once. The genes are TRBV5-1 and TRBJ2-5; 10 bases align to TRBD1. This sequence was found in a man aged 50 to 60 with active COVID-19. The source material was peripheral blood. The CDR3 is CASSSGQGRETQYF. DNA for the CDR3: TGCGCCAGCAGTTCGGGACAGGGGAGGGAGACCCAGTACTTC.